This is a list of T cell receptor beta chains from one sample in a study of blood T cell repertoires in COVID-19. TCRdb's copy holds only in-frame clones and misses some; the assay was immunoSEQ multiplex PCR. The data hold around 200,000 clones, with 75% to 90% observed a single time. Sequenced: PBMCs or T cells enriched from blood (not recorded which). Receptors were obtained from a man between 25 and 39 years old who had recovered from COVID-19. The CDR3 runs from the conserved cysteine through the conserved F or W. The D gene is left open where the match is weak. Not every row has a clone size; where given, it reads once, few, many or a size class.

abundance: once; j_gene: TRBJ2-3; v_gene: TRBV29-1; len: 16; d_gene: TRBD1; CDR3nt: TGCAGCGCCCGTTTCCGGGACAGGGCTGGAACAGATACGCAGTATTTT; CDR3aa: CSARFRDRAGTDTQYF
abundance: -; j_gene: TRBJ1-2; v_gene: TRBV5-8; len: 15; d_gene: TRBD1; CDR3nt: TGTGCCAGCACCCCAAGGTCCAGGGGGAACTATGGCTACACCTTC; CDR3aa: CASTPRSRGNYGYTF
abundance: -; j_gene: TRBJ2-3; v_gene: TRBV19; len: 17; d_gene: TRBD1; CDR3nt: TGTGCCAGTAGTAGAAGACAGGGGGGAATGGGACCAGATACGCAGTATTTT; CDR3aa: CASSRRQGGMGPDTQYF
abundance: -; j_gene: TRBJ1-3; v_gene: TRBV2; len: 13; d_gene: -; CDR3nt: TGTGCCAGCAGTGGCAGGGCAGGAAACACCATATATTTT; CDR3aa: CASSGRAGNTIYF
abundance: -; j_gene: TRBJ1-5; v_gene: TRBV7-2; len: 15; d_gene: -; CDR3nt: TGTGCCAGCAGCCTGGGGGCGACTCTCAATCAGCCCCAGCATTTT; CDR3aa: CASSLGATLNQPQHF
abundance: -; j_gene: TRBJ1-6; v_gene: TRBV12-3/TRBV12-4; len: 12; d_gene: -; CDR3nt: TGTGCCAGCAGTCCGGAGTTTTCACCCCTCCACTTT; CDR3aa: CASSPEFSPLHF
abundance: -; j_gene: TRBJ1-4; v_gene: TRBV19; len: 16; d_gene: TRBD1; CDR3nt: TGTGCCAGTAGGGGAATCCGGGACAGGGGGCCTGAAAAACTGTTTTTT; CDR3aa: CASRGIRDRGPEKLFF
abundance: -; j_gene: TRBJ1-2; v_gene: TRBV4-3; len: 15; d_gene: -; CDR3nt: TGCGCCAGCAGCCAAGATCGGGGGGCAGGGTATGGCTACACCTTC; CDR3aa: CASSQDRGAGYGYTF
abundance: once; j_gene: TRBJ1-1; v_gene: TRBV5-6; len: 16; d_gene: -; CDR3nt: TGTGCCAGCAGCTTGCTGACAGGAGAAGTGAACACTGAAGCTTTCTTT; CDR3aa: CASSLLTGEVNTEAFF
abundance: -; j_gene: TRBJ1-1; v_gene: TRBV29-1; len: 13; d_gene: -; CDR3nt: TGCAGCGTTATGACAGCGGGGGCGATTGGGGCTTTCTTT; CDR3aa: CSVMTAGAIGAFF
abundance: few; j_gene: TRBJ1-1; v_gene: TRBV3-1/TRBV3-2; len: 19; d_gene: TRBD1; CDR3nt: TGTGCCAGCAGCCAATGCGGAAGAGACAGGGGGCGAAGGGGAACTGAAGCTTTCTTT; CDR3aa: CASSQCGRDRGRRGTEAFF
abundance: -; j_gene: TRBJ1-5; v_gene: TRBV9; len: 14; d_gene: -; CDR3nt: TGTGCCAGCAGCGTAGGGACCGGGGATCAGCCCCAGCATTTT; CDR3aa: CASSVGTGDQPQHF
abundance: -; j_gene: TRBJ2-5; v_gene: TRBV13; len: 13; d_gene: TRBD1; CDR3nt: TGTGCCAGCAGCTTAGGACAGGGGGGGACCCAGTACTTC; CDR3aa: CASSLGQGGTQYF
abundance: -; j_gene: TRBJ1-1; v_gene: TRBV30; len: 14; d_gene: -; CDR3nt: TGTGCCTGGAGTTCCCGGCGGGGGAACACTGAAGCTTTCTTT; CDR3aa: CAWSSRRGNTEAFF
abundance: -; j_gene: TRBJ1-1; v_gene: TRBV11-2; len: 14; d_gene: -; CDR3nt: TGTGCCAGCAGCTTATTTGCCGGGGACACTGAAGCTTTCTTT; CDR3aa: CASSLFAGDTEAFF
abundance: -; j_gene: TRBJ1-5; v_gene: TRBV27; len: 19; d_gene: TRBD1; CDR3nt: TGTGCCAGCAAAAGGCGTGGGACAGGAAACAGGGGGAGCAATCAGCCCCAGCATTTT; CDR3aa: CASKRRGTGNRGSNQPQHF
abundance: -; j_gene: TRBJ1-6; v_gene: TRBV7-6; len: 17; d_gene: -; CDR3nt: TGTGCCAGCAGCTTAGGGGGGCAGAGCTCCTATAATTCACCCCTCCACTTT; CDR3aa: CASSLGGQSSYNSPLHF
abundance: -; j_gene: TRBJ1-2; v_gene: TRBV7-9; len: 14; d_gene: TRBD1; CDR3nt: TGTGCCAGCAGCCCCCAGACAGGGGTCTATGGCTACACCTTC; CDR3aa: CASSPQTGVYGYTF
abundance: once; j_gene: TRBJ2-5; v_gene: TRBV6-5; len: 14; d_gene: -; CDR3nt: TGTGCCAGCACCCGAGGACAGAACCAAGAGACCCAGTACTTC; CDR3aa: CASTRGQNQETQYF
abundance: -; j_gene: TRBJ2-1; v_gene: TRBV24-1; len: 16; d_gene: TRBD1; CDR3nt: TGTGCCACCAGTGATTTTAAGAGGACAGGGTCCTATGAGCAGTTCTTC; CDR3aa: CATSDFKRTGSYEQFF
abundance: few; j_gene: TRBJ2-3; v_gene: TRBV24-1; len: 13; d_gene: -; CDR3nt: TGTGCCACCAGTGATTTGCCCGGAGATACGCAGTATTTT; CDR3aa: CATSDLPGDTQYF
abundance: -; j_gene: TRBJ1-2; v_gene: TRBV2; len: 15; d_gene: TRBD1; CDR3nt: TGTGCCAGCAGTGCCCGGGACAGGGCGGACTATGGCTACACCTTC; CDR3aa: CASSARDRADYGYTF
abundance: -; j_gene: TRBJ1-2; v_gene: TRBV6-1; len: 13; d_gene: -; CDR3nt: TGTGCCAGCAGTGAGGACAGACTGGATGGCTACACCTTC; CDR3aa: CASSEDRLDGYTF
abundance: -; j_gene: TRBJ1-2; v_gene: TRBV29-1; len: 13; d_gene: TRBD1; CDR3nt: TGCAGCGGTGCGGACAGGGGGATGGATGGCTACACCTTC; CDR3aa: CSGADRGMDGYTF
abundance: once; j_gene: TRBJ1-4; v_gene: TRBV7-9; len: 17; d_gene: TRBD1; CDR3nt: TGTGCCAGCAGCTTAACAGCCGGACAGGGGAAGAGGGAAAAACTGTTTTTT; CDR3aa: CASSLTAGQGKREKLFF
abundance: once; j_gene: TRBJ1-2; v_gene: TRBV11-2; len: 14; d_gene: -; CDR3nt: TGTGCCAGCAGCTTAGAGGGGGGGCTTGGAGGCTACACCTTC; CDR3aa: CASSLEGGLGGYTF
abundance: -; j_gene: TRBJ2-5; v_gene: TRBV24-1; len: 17; d_gene: -; CDR3nt: TGTGCCACCAGTGATTTGCACCAACCAGGCGTCCAAGAGACCCAGTACTTC; CDR3aa: CATSDLHQPGVQETQYF
abundance: -; j_gene: TRBJ2-1; v_gene: TRBV11-2; len: 15; d_gene: -; CDR3nt: TGTGCCAGCTCCTTGGGAGGGGGATCCTACAATGAGCAGTTCTTC; CDR3aa: CASSLGGGSYNEQFF
abundance: few; j_gene: TRBJ1-1; v_gene: TRBV19; len: 15; d_gene: TRBD1; CDR3nt: TGTGCCAGTAGGGACAGGGTTGATCGAAACACTGAAGCTTTCTTT; CDR3aa: CASRDRVDRNTEAFF
abundance: -; j_gene: TRBJ2-2; v_gene: TRBV7-9; len: 17; d_gene: TRBD1; CDR3nt: TGTGCCAGCAAGACAGGGCTTGGAAGAGGGGACACCGGGGAGCTGTTTTTT; CDR3aa: CASKTGLGRGDTGELFF
abundance: few; j_gene: TRBJ2-3; v_gene: TRBV7-2; len: 14; d_gene: -; CDR3nt: TGTGCCAGCAGCCGGTCGCTAGCCCCAGATACGCAGTATTTT; CDR3aa: CASSRSLAPDTQYF
abundance: -; j_gene: TRBJ2-6; v_gene: TRBV4-3; len: 18; d_gene: TRBD1; CDR3nt: TGCGCCAGCAGCCAAGATGGGACAGATATCTCTGGGGCCAACGTCCTGACTTTC; CDR3aa: CASSQDGTDISGANVLTF
abundance: -; j_gene: TRBJ1-1; v_gene: TRBV4-1; len: 15; d_gene: -; CDR3nt: TGCGCCAGCAGCCAAGGGCAGGGAGGGAGGACTGAAGCTTTCTTT; CDR3aa: CASSQGQGGRTEAFF
abundance: -; j_gene: TRBJ2-5; v_gene: TRBV7-2; len: 14; d_gene: TRBD1; CDR3nt: TGTGCCAGCAGCCTAAGGACAGGGGGGGAGACCCAGTACTTC; CDR3aa: CASSLRTGGETQYF
abundance: once; j_gene: TRBJ2-7; v_gene: TRBV6-5; len: 14; d_gene: TRBD1; CDR3nt: TGTGCCAGCAGTTCTATGACAGGGGGCTACGAGCAGTACTTC; CDR3aa: CASSSMTGGYEQYF
abundance: once; j_gene: TRBJ2-7; v_gene: TRBV7-9; len: 16; d_gene: -; CDR3nt: TGTGCCAGCAGCCCTAGGGGCGGGACGGGTGATTACGAGCAGTACTTC; CDR3aa: CASSPRGGTGDYEQYF
abundance: -; j_gene: TRBJ2-3; v_gene: TRBV19; len: 15; d_gene: -; CDR3nt: TGTGCCAGTAGTATTAAGGGGCTAGAAACAGATACGCAGTATTTT; CDR3aa: CASSIKGLETDTQYF
abundance: -; j_gene: TRBJ2-5; v_gene: TRBV5-1; len: 15; d_gene: TRBD2; CDR3nt: TGCGCCAGCAGCCGAAGCGGGAGGGACCAAGAGACCCAGTACTTC; CDR3aa: CASSRSGRDQETQYF
abundance: -; j_gene: TRBJ1-6; v_gene: TRBV7-2; len: 17; d_gene: TRBD1; CDR3nt: TGTGCCAGCAGCTTAGATTGGACAGGGGGCGCGGATTCACCCCTCCACTTT; CDR3aa: CASSLDWTGGADSPLHF
abundance: once; j_gene: TRBJ1-2; v_gene: TRBV19; len: 14; d_gene: -; CDR3nt: TGTGCCAGTAGTATCGAGGAAGCTAACTATGGCTACACCTTC; CDR3aa: CASSIEEANYGYTF
abundance: -; j_gene: TRBJ1-2; v_gene: TRBV7-2; len: 16; d_gene: TRBD1; CDR3nt: TGTGCCAGCAGCTTGTGGGACAGGGGGCCAAACTATGGCTACACCTTC; CDR3aa: CASSLWDRGPNYGYTF
abundance: -; j_gene: TRBJ2-1; v_gene: TRBV10-3; len: 13; d_gene: -; CDR3nt: TGTGCCATCAGTGAATTCGCCTCGGATGAGCAGTTCTTC; CDR3aa: CAISEFASDEQFF
abundance: -; j_gene: TRBJ2-6; v_gene: TRBV9; len: 15; d_gene: -; CDR3nt: TGTGCCAGCAGCGTTAGAGCCTCTGGGGCCAACGTCCTGACTTTC; CDR3aa: CASSVRASGANVLTF
abundance: -; j_gene: TRBJ2-7; v_gene: TRBV19; len: 15; d_gene: TRBD2; CDR3nt: TGTGCCAGTAGTATACTAGCGGGAGCGGTCCACGAGCAGTACTTC; CDR3aa: CASSILAGAVHEQYF
abundance: once; j_gene: TRBJ2-1; v_gene: TRBV28; len: 13; d_gene: -; CDR3nt: TGTGCCAGCAGTTTATCCACATTTTTTCAGCAGTTCTTC; CDR3aa: CASSLSTFFQQFF